A selection of T cell receptor beta chains follows, all from one sample in a study of low-dose radiotherapy and immunotherapy resistance in tumors. TCRdb re-analysed the reads in MiXCR, keeping a single row per CDR3 protein. The top ten hold about 7% of the sample, which has tens of thousands of distinct CDR3 sequences, less than 30% seen once. The sequencing used PBMCs, collected before treatment. These TCRs come from a male donor with rectosigmoid adenocarcinoma. CDR3s include the opening cysteine and the closing phenylalanine or tryptophan. The order of the fields is clone size, D gene, J gene, V gene, CDR3 protein, CDR3 DNA. D genes are given only for firm matches. Not all rows give a size; the values are once, few, many and, for expanded clones, a class.

NA,TRBD1,TRBJ1-6,TRBV28,CASTTGQGRNSPLHF,TGTGCCAGCACCACTGGACAGGGACGTAATTCACCCCTCCACTTT
medium-sized,NA,TRBJ2-7,TRBV2,CASSRPEAPYEQYF,TGTGCCAGCAGCCGTCCCGAAGCCCCCTACGAGCAGTACTTC
many,NA,TRBJ1-1,TRBV7-2,CASSSGMNTEAFF,TGTGCCAGCAGCTCGGGGATGAACACTGAAGCTTTCTTT
many,TRBD2,TRBJ2-1,TRBV15,CATTDPRGSGSYNEQFF,TGTGCCACCACAGATCCCAGGGGTAGCGGGAGCTACAATGAGCAGTTCTTC
few,NA,TRBJ1-1,TRBV4-1,CASSRPRVVNTEAFF,TGCGCCAGCAGCCGACCAAGAGTGGTGAACACTGAAGCTTTCTTT
NA,NA,TRBJ2-4,TRBV29-1,CSVRPTLGGKNIQYF,TGCAGCGTCCGACCCACCTTGGGGGGCAAAAACATTCAGTACTTC
many,NA,TRBJ2-7,TRBV7-9,CASSRPGAHEQYF,TGTGCCAGCAGCCGTCCGGGGGCCCACGAGCAGTACTTC
many,NA,TRBJ2-6,TRBV19,CASSIVGAGANVLTF,TGTGCCAGTAGTATAGTGGGGGCTGGGGCCAACGTCCTGACTTTC
few,NA,TRBJ2-5,TRBV20-1,CSAAQGLQETQYF,TGCAGTGCCGCACAGGGACTGCAAGAGACCCAGTACTTC
NA,TRBD1,TRBJ1-1,TRBV5-1,CASSGGQMNTEAFF,TGCGCCAGCAGCGGGGGACAGATGAACACTGAAGCTTTCTTT
once,TRBD1,TRBJ1-5,TRBV15,CATSKSGGFRPQHF,TGTGCCACCAGCAAGTCAGGGGGGTTTCGGCCCCAGCATTTT
NA,NA,TRBJ1-1,TRBV30,CAWSMGTEAFF,TGTGCCTGGAGTATGGGCACTGAAGCTTTCTTT
many,TRBD1,TRBJ2-3,TRBV4-3,CASSQYVPGQGSADTQYF,TGCGCCAGCAGCCAATACGTCCCGGGACAGGGTTCGGCAGATACGCAGTATTTT
few,NA,TRBJ2-2,TRBV5-1,CASSENAGVAGELFF,TGCGCCAGCAGTGAGAACGCTGGGGTGGCCGGGGAGCTGTTTTTT
NA,TRBD2,TRBJ2-7,TRBV18,CASSLNSGINSYEQYF,TGTGCCAGCTCACTCAATAGCGGGATTAACTCCTACGAGCAGTACTTC
NA,NA,TRBJ1-2,TRBV11-2,CASSLDADLSYGYTF,TGTGCCAGCAGCTTAGATGCAGACCTCTCCTATGGCTACACCTTC
NA,NA,TRBJ2-3,TRBV20-1,CSAPGTDTQYF,TGCAGTGCCCCCGGCACAGATACGCAGTATTTT
NA,TRBD1,TRBJ2-7,TRBV24-1,CATSRSGTGGDEQYF,TGTGCCACCAGTCGTTCCGGGACAGGGGGGGACGAGCAGTACTTC
many,NA,TRBJ2-3,TRBV14,CASSQVWDTQYF,TGTGCCAGCAGCCAGGTGTGGGATACGCAGTATTTT
many,TRBD2,TRBJ2-5,TRBV4-2,CASSQDVGTSGRETQYF,TGTGCCAGCAGCCAAGACGTGGGGACTAGCGGGAGAGAGACCCAGTACTTC
many,NA,TRBJ2-3,TRBV20-1,CSARDARDHTQYF,TGCAGTGCTAGAGACGCCCGAGACCATACGCAGTATTTT
many,TRBD1,TRBJ2-1,TRBV7-3,CASSLTGTVNEQFF,TGTGCCAGCAGCTTAACTGGGACAGTCAATGAGCAGTTCTTC
many,NA,TRBJ1-4,TRBV4-3,CASSQVPVGYNEKLFF,TGCGCCAGCAGCCAAGTCCCCGTGGGATACAATGAAAAACTGTTTTTT
many,TRBD2,TRBJ2-1,TRBV5-1,CASSSLVPSGRATEQFF,TGCGCCAGCAGCTCCCTCGTCCCTAGCGGGAGGGCCACTGAGCAGTTCTTC